Following are 20 T cell receptor beta chains from one sample sequenced in a study of beta chain features in type 1 diabetes listed by TCRdb under 2018. Preparation of the library involved the immunoSEQ multiplex PCR assay. The entire amount of isolated RNA was reverse transcribed using the High Capacity cDNA Reverse Transcription Kit, so the sequenced TCRB transcripts were expressed ones. TCRdb took over this immuneACCESS table, retaining in-frame rearrangements with V and J assigned. Such tables are incomplete; in checked studies, under half of the missing clones stem from an unresolved V gene, and the remainder is unexplained. Here the sample has roughly 350,000 clones; around a tenth occur a single time. The ten largest clonotypes hold 0.6% of the sample. These receptors have no known antigen. The paper as a whole reports these results and caveats: A moderate but significant shortening of TCRB CDR3 length was observed in type 1 diabetes patients in all four CD4+ subsets.

Material for sequencing was central memory CD4+ T cells from blood. The source is a man aged 25-45 years with type 1 diabetes.

This clone was seen more than once but under ten times. The gene calls are TRBV5-8 and TRBJ2-1; D might be TRBD1 or TRBD2, each matching 5 bases. Germline V lookup: CDR1 SGHTS, CDR2 YDEGEE. Trimming took 0 bases from V and 0 from J, leaving 7 bases between them. The CDR3 is made up of 15 amino acids. The CDR3 loop reads CASSLGDDSYNEQFF. For the CDR3, the DNA is TGTGCCAGCAGCTTGGGGGACGACTCCTACAATGAGCAGTTCTTC.

The gene calls are TRBV2 and TRBJ1-5, with D possibly being TRBD1 (5 bases). CDR1 is SNHLY and CDR2 is FYNNEI in the germline V gene. This CDR3 region has 14 residues. Trimming stripped 6 bases from V and 9 bases from J, with 18 bases between. CDR3 protein: CASRPGTEYPPQHF. As DNA, the CDR3 is TGTGCCAGCAGGCCAGGGACCGAATACCCGCCCCAGCATTTT.

The chain carries TRBV2 and TRBJ2-5, with TRBD1 matching over 9 bases. From germline, CDR1 is SNHLY and CDR2 FYNNEI. Unmatched junction bases numbered 9, after V lost 9 bases and J lost 4 bases. This CDR3 has 14 residues. This chain's CDR3 is CARKGQGGLETQYF. CDR3 bases: TGTGCCAGGAAGGGACAGGGAGGCCTAGAGACCCAGTACTTC.

This clone was observed a handful of times. The chain combines TRBV7-8 with TRBJ2-1; D not resolved. Germline CDR1 SGHVS, CDR2 FQNEAQ. V lost 2 bases and J lost 7, with 9 bases in between. CDR3 size: 13 residues. CDR3 coding DNA: TGTGCCAGCAGCTTAACAGAGAAAAATGAGCAGTTCTTC. Amino acid sequence: CASSLTEKNEQFF. Full variable domain (outside the CDR3, taken from reference TRBV7-8 and TRBJ2-1): GAGVSQSPRYKVAKRGQDVALRCDPISGHVSLFWYQQALGQGPEFLTYFQNEAQLDKSGLPSDRFFAERPEGSVSTLKIQRTQQEDSAVYLCASSLTEKNEQFFGPGTRLTVL.

This clone was seen ten or more times. The J gene is TRBJ2-5, the V gene TRBV2; 10 bases line up with TRBD1. The CDR3 totals 14 residues. Looked up from germline, CDR1 is SNHLY and CDR2 is FYNNEI. The V gene end was trimmed by 6 bases and the J gene end by 5 bases; junction bases not matched to a gene: 6. The CDR3 nucleotides read TGTGCCAGCAGAGACAGGGGGCAGGGGGAGACCCAGTACTTC. Translation gives CASRDRGQGETQYF.

This rearrangement joins TRBV12-5 to TRBJ2-1, with 8 bases aligning to TRBD2. This CDR3 spans 14 amino acids. Germline V gives CDR1 LGHNT, CDR2 FRNRAP. Trimming at V came to 6 bases and at J to 9 bases, leaving 10 bases not matched to a gene. CDR3: CASGMSGSSGEQFF. The CDR3 region has the DNA TGTGCTAGTGGCATGAGCGGGAGCTCAGGTGAGCAGTTCTTC. Combining the CDR3 with reference TRBV12-5 and TRBJ2-1 gives the whole variable domain DARVTQTPRHKVTEMGQEVTMRCQPILGHNTVFWYRQTMMQGLELLAYFRNRAPLDDSGMPKDRFSAEMPDATLATLKIQPSEPRDSAVYFCASGMSGSSGEQFFGPGTRLTVL.

There are a few counts of this clone. V gene TRBV15 combines with J gene TRBJ2-2; 9 bases fit TRBD1. Germline V CDR1 and CDR2: LNHNV, YYDKDF (reference sequence). The junction had 4 bases not matched to a gene; V was cut back by 1 base and J by 7 bases. This CDR3 has 15 residues. CDR3 loop: CATSRGRTGVGELFF. CDR3 nucleotides: TGTGCCACCAGCAGAGGGAGGACAGGGGTCGGGGAGCTGTTTTTT.

Many counts were recorded for this clone. The chain combines TRBV2 with TRBJ2-5; D is possibly TRBD1 (6 bases). Germline CDR1 is SNHLY and CDR2 is FYNNEI. Trimming pared 1 base from V and 5 bases from J, leaving 11 bases between. There are 14 residues in the CDR3. The CDR3 protein is CASSEDRVVETQYF. Written as DNA, the CDR3 is TGTGCCAGCAGTGAAGACAGGGTCGTCGAGACCCAGTACTTC.

This clone was picked up a small number of times. This chain uses TRBV5-1 with TRBJ1-2; 7 bases are shared with TRBD1. The CDR3 runs to 16 residues. With 3 bases clipped from V and 7 bases from J, the junction kept 15 bases outside the gene matches. Germline-derived CDR1 and CDR2 are SGHRS and YFSETQ. The CDR3 sequence: CASSSFGTVRSFGYTF. CDR3 in DNA: TGCGCCAGCAGCTCCTTCGGGACAGTACGAAGCTTTGGCTACACCTTC.

This clone was counted only a few times. This chain uses TRBV7-9 with TRBJ1-1; no clear D gene. The CDR3 runs to 15 residues. CDR1 and CDR2 (germline): SEHNR, FQNEAQ (reference sequence). Deletions cut 1 base from V and 10 bases from J, with 19 bases between. The CDR3 here is CASSLVLGSGERAFF. DNA of the CDR3: TGTGCCAGCAGCTTAGTGCTCGGGTCAGGCGAGCGAGCTTTCTTT.

This clone has just a few counts. The chain carries TRBV28 and TRBJ2-5; D gene unclear. The CDR3 is made up of 12 amino acids. V lost 4 bases to trimming and J lost 5 bases, with 8 bases between them. CDR1 is MDHEN and CDR2 is SYDVKM in the germline V gene. The CDR3 region is CASSSGPETQYF. CDR3 coding DNA: TGTGCCAGCAGTTCGGGCCCCGAGACCCAGTACTTC.

The sample holds many counts of this clone. The J gene is TRBJ1-3, the V gene TRBV28; D gene unclear. Germline lookup yields CDR1 MDHEN and CDR2 SYDVKM. This CDR3 is built from 15 residues. V gave up 5 bases and J gave up 0 bases, with 11 bases separating them. The CDR3 here is CASSPLRASGNTIYF. DNA of the CDR3: TGTGCCAGCAGTCCCTTACGGGCCTCTGGAAACACCATATATTTT.

This clone showed up just a few times. CDR3 protein: CASSLSPLGGSGTGELFF. The CDR3, as DNA: TGTGCCAGCAGCTTGTCTCCTTTGGGCGGGAGTGGCACCGGGGAGCTGTTTTTT. The V and J genes are TRBV7-8 and TRBJ2-2, with 7 nucleotides matching TRBD2. Germline CDR1 SGHVS, CDR2 FQNEAQ. This CDR3 region has 18 residues. The ends lost 3 bases at V and 4 bases at J; junction bases unmatched: 14.

This clone was detected a few times. DNA for the CDR3: TGTGCCAGCAGCTTTGGGACAGGCATCGGGTACGAGCAGTACTTC. Its protein product is CASSFGTGIGYEQYF. The rearrangement uses TRBV11-2 and TRBJ2-7, with TRBD1 matching over 8 bases. Germline trimming cut 3 bases from V and 4 bases from J; bases unmatched to any gene: 8. Germline V gene data show CDR1 as SGHAT and CDR2 as FQNNGV. The CDR3 loop spans 15 amino acids.

V and J are TRBV21-1 and TRBJ2-7; the table assigns TRBD2, which was not confirmed against the DNA. TRBV21-1 has pseudogene status. The CDR3 spans 21 residues. CDR3 in amino acids: CASSTPRSSTSGGIPSYEQYF. The DNA of the CDR3 is TGTGCCAGCAGCACCCCCCGGTCGTCGACTAGCGGGGGGATCCCCTCCTACGAGCAGTACTTC.

This clone was counted a few times. The same CDR3 arises from other DNA sequences in this sample as well. The chain is built from TRBV5-1 and TRBJ2-1; 11 nucleotides align to TRBD2. This CDR3 has 15 residues. The J segment lost 4 bases and the V segment lost 3 bases, leaving 3 bases of the junction unmatched. The germline V gene encodes CDR1 SGHRS and CDR2 YFSETQ. CDR3 in DNA: TGCGCCAGCAGCTCAGGACTAGCGGGTTACAATGAGCAGTTCTTC. Translating it yields CASSSGLAGYNEQFF. The complete variable domain, with remaining parts taken from reference TRBV5-1 and TRBJ2-1, reads KAGVTQTPRYLIKTRGQQVTLSCSPISGHRSVSWYQQTPGQGLQFLFEYFSETQRNKGNFPGRFSGRQFSNSRSEMNVSTLELGDSALYLCASSSGLAGYNEQFFGPGTRLTVL.

The chain combines TRBV11-3 with TRBJ2-1, with TRBD2 as a possible D gene (6 bases). Trimming removed 4 bases at V and 7 bases at J, with 11 bases between. This CDR3 has 13 residues. Germline V CDR1 and CDR2: SGHNT, YENEEA. The CDR3 DNA reads as TGTGCCAGCAGCTCGGGACTGCGGAATGAGCAGTTCTTC. This gives the protein CASSSGLRNEQFF.

A few counts support this clone. The chain carries TRBV28 and TRBJ1-3; 7 bases are shared with TRBD1. J gave up 4 bases and V 6 bases, and 6 bases lay outside the gene matches. Germline V CDR1 and CDR2: MDHEN, SYDVKM. This CDR3 region has 14 residues. This CDR3 is CASRMQGVGNTIYF. As DNA, the CDR3 is TGTGCCAGCAGAATGCAGGGGGTGGGAAACACCATATATTTT.

The J gene is TRBJ1-1, the V gene TRBV28, with TRBD1 matching 9 bases. Germline trimming cut 6 bases from V and 5 bases from J; bases unmatched to any gene: 7. Germline CDR1 and CDR2: MDHEN and SYDVKM. This CDR3 region has 14 residues. The CDR3 DNA sequence: TGTGCCAGCAGGTCCGGGGACAGGGAGACTGAAGCTTTCTTT. This translates into CASRSGDRETEAFF.

This clone showed up just a few times. The CDR3: CASGPYGVETQYF. DNA of the CDR3: TGTGCCAGCGGGCCATACGGGGTGGAGACCCAGTACTTC. The rearrangement links TRBV9 to TRBJ2-5; TRBD2 is a possible D gene (5 bases). Germline CDR1 is SGDLS and CDR2 is YYNGEE. The CDR3 extends over 13 amino acids. V was trimmed by 7 bases and J by 5 bases, leaving 15 bases between them. Complete variable domain (other parts from reference TRBV9 and TRBJ2-5): DSGVTQTPKHLITATGQRVTLRCSPRSGDLSVYWYQQSLDQGLQFLIQYYNGEERAKGNILERFSAQQFPDLHSELNLSSLELGDSALYFCASGPYGVETQYFGPGTRLLVL.